Below, 10 T cell receptor beta chains from the same sample are listed, as sequenced in a study of blood T cell repertoires in COVID-19. Profiling relied on immunoSEQ multiplex PCR, and the TCRdb table lists in-frame clones only, not all of them. Of around 97,000 clones listed, just over 85% were seen once; the top ten hold approximately 3.5%. The sequencing sample was made of peripheral blood. Every receptor here comes from a human donor in a cohort sampled during active COVID-19.

The V gene is TRBV7-3, the J gene TRBJ1-2; TRBD1 matches at 11 bases. Trimming took 3 bases from V and 7 from J; bases not matched to a gene: 4. The CDR3 length is 14 residues. CDR1 and CDR2 (germline): SGHTA, FQGTGA. CDR3 region: CASSLRTGGGGYTF. CDR3 in DNA: TGTGCCAGCAGCTTGAGGACAGGGGGCGGTGGCTACACCTTC.

The CDR3 spells CASSVQTGDNSPLHF. The CDR3 DNA is TGCGCCAGCAGCGTGCAGACAGGGGATAATTCACCCCTCCACTTT. The J gene is TRBJ1-6, the V gene TRBV5-1, with 8 bases fitting TRBD1. CDR3 size: 15 residues. The germline CDR1 and CDR2 sequences are SGHRS and YFSETQ. The V gene end was trimmed by 4 bases and the J gene end by 5 bases; junction bases not matched to a gene: 5.

The chain joins TRBV24-1 to TRBJ2-2; 7 nucleotides line up with TRBD1. The CDR3 loop spans 20 amino acids. The germline gives CDR1 KGHDR, CDR2 SFDVKD. J lost 5 bases, V lost 1 base, and 18 bases had no gene match. The CDR3 loop reads CATSDFTPTGWGRETGELFF. The CDR3, as DNA: TGTGCCACCAGTGATTTCACCCCGACAGGGTGGGGAAGGGAAACCGGGGAGCTGTTTTTT.

This chain connects TRBV27 to TRBJ2-1, with 9 bases lining up with TRBD1. CDR1 and CDR2 (germline): MNHEY, SMNVEV (reference sequence). The CDR3 runs to 18 residues. The V gene end was trimmed by 5 bases and the J gene end by 5 bases; junction bases not matched to a gene: 16. The CDR3 spells CASSPRGAGTGRHNEQFF. The CDR3 region has the DNA TGTGCCAGCAGTCCTAGGGGCGCCGGGACAGGGAGGCACAATGAGCAGTTCTTC.

V usage is TRBV13 and J usage is TRBJ1-6; D perhaps matches TRBD1 (6 bases). The CDR3 runs 15 residues. V was clipped by 3 bases and J by 8 bases, with 14 bases between them. CDR1 is PRHDT and CDR2 is FYEKMQ in the germline V gene (reference sequence). In DNA form, the CDR3 reads TGTGCCAGCAGCTTCCAGGGGCGCAATTATTCACCCCTCCACTTT. Its translation: CASSFQGRNYSPLHF.

V gene TRBV11-2 combines with J gene TRBJ2-3; D gene ambiguous. Trimming took off 4 bases at V and 0 bases at J, with 11 bases between the two ends. The CDR3 totals 15 residues. Germline CDR1 reads SGHAT; CDR2 reads FQNNGV. CDR3 DNA: TGTGCCAGCAGCTCCAGGCTTCCTAGCACAGATACGCAGTATTTT. Translating gives CASSSRLPSTDTQYF.

This clone was observed a few times. V and J are TRBV2 and TRBJ1-3, with a tentative D call TRBD1 (5 bases). The CDR3 covers 16 residues. The germline V gene has CDR1 SNHLY and CDR2 FYNNEI. V lost 4 bases and J lost 0, with 13 bases in between. CDR3 bases: TGTGCCAGCAGTGCGAACCGAAGGGGCTCTGGAAACACCATATATTTT. Residues: CASSANRRGSGNTIYF.

V is TRBV9 and J is TRBJ2-3; D gene unclear. Germline V lookup: CDR1 SGDLS, CDR2 YYNGEE. The V end was cut by 0 bases, the J end by 3 bases, with 14 bases between. CDR3 length equals 16 residues. CDR3 in DNA: TGTGCCAGCAGCGTAGAAAGTTCCGGGTGGACAGATACGCAGTATTTT. This gives the protein CASSVESSGWTDTQYF.

This rearrangement joins TRBV30 to TRBJ2-5, with TRBD2 matching 15 bases. V dropped 3 bases and J dropped 6; count of bases not matched to a gene: 8. Germline lookup yields CDR1 GTSNPN and CDR2 SVGIG (reference sequence). CDR3 length: 16 amino acids. The CDR3 nucleotides read TGTGCCTGGAGCAATCCGGGACTAGCGGGGGGTCAGACCCAGTACTTC. Protein product: CAWSNPGLAGGQTQYF. Combining the CDR3 with reference TRBV30 and TRBJ2-5 gives the whole variable domain SQTIHQWPATLVQPVGSPLSLECTVEGTSNPNLYWYRQAAGRGLQLLFYSVGIGQISSEVPQNLSASRPQDRQFILSSKKLLLSDSGFYLCAWSNPGLAGGQTQYFGPGTRLLVL.

The chain has TRBV10-3 and TRBJ1-5, with D maybe TRBD1 (5 bases). The CDR3 sequence is 13 residues long. V was clipped by 9 bases and J by 1 base, with 10 bases between them. The germline V gene has CDR1 ENHRY and CDR2 SYGVKD. The CDR3 is CAIRGVSNQPQHF. The CDR3 DNA follows: TGTGCCATTCGGGGGGTCAGCAATCAGCCCCAGCATTTT.